This TCR beta chain is from a study of identical twins. Study-level findings and limits: Possibly, invariant MAIT and iNKT cells partly confounded zero-insertion analyses.

TCRdb fed the 5' RACE reads into MiXCR, producing one record per CDR3 protein. The sample has roughly 630,000 distinct CDR3 sequences; roughly 7.2% are singletons. A note on this clonotype: Its matching antigen is unknown.

Germline V gene sequence: CDR1 SGHDT, CDR2 YYEEEE. The CDR3 is 12 amino acids. V was shortened by 3 bases and J by 7 bases, with 10 bases between the two germline ends. The data also belong to a second study, concerning yellow fever vaccine responses in identical twins. That study adds: Twin vaccine T cell responses reportedly seemed partly convergent, partly personalized.

The rearrangement uses TRBV5-6 and TRBJ1-1; unclear D gene. The sequence derives from a woman in her late teens or twenties in good health. Input material: PBMCs. CDR3 in amino acids: CASSSGDLEAFF. The DNA of the CDR3 is TGTGCCAGCAGCTCCGGAGACCTTGAAGCTTTCTTT.